This TCR beta chain was recorded in a study of regulatory T cells in long-lasting Graves disease. Germline CDR1 and CDR2: SGDLS and YYNGEE. This CDR3 is 17 amino acids long. With V trimmed by 0 bases and J by 1 base, 4 bases remained unmatched. Regarding time point: newly diagnosed GD, antithyroid drugs for less than 3 months. Making the TCR library involved RNA that had been extracted from PBMCs. This clonotype was detected only a few times. Construction of the TCR beta libraries employed iRepertoire HTBI primers in conjunction with Arm-PCR of CDR3 regions. In TCRdb, the multiplex PCR reads were re-called with MiXCR into one record per CDR3 protein. The repertoire holds 620,000 or so distinct CDR3 sequences, 15% to 20% seen once, with 15% to 20% in the top ten. The data were also submitted as part of a second study, on T cells in Graves' hyperthyroidism and ophthalmopathy.

The receptor's source is a woman aged 25-40 years with Graves disease. The sequenced sample was peripheral blood mononuclear cells (PBMCs), obtained at new diagnosis, from a patient treated with antithyroid drugs. The chain has TRBV9 and TRBJ2-5, with 12 bases identical to TRBD2. In DNA, the CDR3 is TGTGCCAGCAGCGTAGCGCTGACTAGCGGGAGCCAAGAGACCCAGTACTTC. Translation: CASSVALTSGSQETQYF.